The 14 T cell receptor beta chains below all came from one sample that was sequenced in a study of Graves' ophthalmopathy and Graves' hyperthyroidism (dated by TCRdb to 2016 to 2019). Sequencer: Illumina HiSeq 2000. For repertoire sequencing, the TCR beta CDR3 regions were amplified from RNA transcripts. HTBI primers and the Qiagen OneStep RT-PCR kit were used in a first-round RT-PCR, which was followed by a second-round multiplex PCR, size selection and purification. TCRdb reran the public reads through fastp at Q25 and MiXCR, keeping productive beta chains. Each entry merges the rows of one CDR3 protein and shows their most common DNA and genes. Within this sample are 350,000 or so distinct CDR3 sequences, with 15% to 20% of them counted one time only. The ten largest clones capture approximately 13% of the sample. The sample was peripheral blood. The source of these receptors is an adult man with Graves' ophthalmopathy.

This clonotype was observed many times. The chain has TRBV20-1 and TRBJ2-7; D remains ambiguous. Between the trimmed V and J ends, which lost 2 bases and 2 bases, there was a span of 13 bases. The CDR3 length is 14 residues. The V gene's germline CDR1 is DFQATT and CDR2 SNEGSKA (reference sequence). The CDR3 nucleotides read TGCAGTGCTAGACAGAGATTGGCAGCCTACGAGCAGTACTTC. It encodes CSARQRLAAYEQYF.

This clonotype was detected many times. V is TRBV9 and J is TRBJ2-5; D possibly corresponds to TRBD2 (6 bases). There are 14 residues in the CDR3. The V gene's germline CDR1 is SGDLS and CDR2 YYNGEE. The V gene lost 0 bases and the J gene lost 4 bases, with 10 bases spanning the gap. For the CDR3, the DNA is TGTGCCAGCAGCGTAGCTGGAGCGGGAGAGACCCAGTACTTC. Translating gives CASSVAGAGETQYF.

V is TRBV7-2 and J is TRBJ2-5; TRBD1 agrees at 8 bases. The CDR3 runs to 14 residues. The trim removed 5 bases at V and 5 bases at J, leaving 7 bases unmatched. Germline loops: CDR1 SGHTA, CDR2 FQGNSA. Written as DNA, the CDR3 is TGTGCCAGCAGCATTACAGGGGGGCAGGAGACCCAGTACTTC. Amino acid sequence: CASSITGGQETQYF.

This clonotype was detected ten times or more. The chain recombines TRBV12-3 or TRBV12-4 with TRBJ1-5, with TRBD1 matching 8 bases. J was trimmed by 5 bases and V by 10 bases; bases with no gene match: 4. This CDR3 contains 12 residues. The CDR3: CATETGDQPQHF. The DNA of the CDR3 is TGTGCCACAGAGACAGGGGATCAGCCCCAGCATTTT.

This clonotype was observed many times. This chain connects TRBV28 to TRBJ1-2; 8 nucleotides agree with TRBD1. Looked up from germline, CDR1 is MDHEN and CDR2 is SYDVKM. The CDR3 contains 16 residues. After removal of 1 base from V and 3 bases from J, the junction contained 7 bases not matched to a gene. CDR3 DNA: TGTGCCAGCAGTTTATTACCCCAGGGGGCGGACTATGGCTACACCTTC. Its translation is CASSLLPQGADYGYTF.

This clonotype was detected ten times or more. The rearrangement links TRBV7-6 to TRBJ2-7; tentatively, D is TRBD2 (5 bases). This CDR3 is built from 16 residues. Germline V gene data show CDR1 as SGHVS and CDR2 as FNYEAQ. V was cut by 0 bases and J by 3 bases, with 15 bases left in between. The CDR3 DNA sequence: TGTGCCAGCAGCTTAGCAGGGCCCGTCGAGGGCTACGAGCAGTACTTC. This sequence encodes CASSLAGPVEGYEQYF. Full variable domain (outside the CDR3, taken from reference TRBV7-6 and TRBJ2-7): GAGVSQSPRYKVTKRGQDVALRCDPISGHVSLYWYRQALGQGPEFLTYFNYEAQQDKSGLPNDRFSAERPEGSISTLTIQRTEQRDSAMYRCASSLAGPVEGYEQYFGPGTRLTVT.

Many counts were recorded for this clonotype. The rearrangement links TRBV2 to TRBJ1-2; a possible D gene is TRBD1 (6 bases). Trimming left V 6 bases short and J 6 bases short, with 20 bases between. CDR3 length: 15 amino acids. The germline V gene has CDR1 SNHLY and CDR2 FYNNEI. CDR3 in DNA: TGTGCCAGCAGACCTACCTCGACAGGAGTCCATGGCTACACCTTC. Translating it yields CASRPTSTGVHGYTF.

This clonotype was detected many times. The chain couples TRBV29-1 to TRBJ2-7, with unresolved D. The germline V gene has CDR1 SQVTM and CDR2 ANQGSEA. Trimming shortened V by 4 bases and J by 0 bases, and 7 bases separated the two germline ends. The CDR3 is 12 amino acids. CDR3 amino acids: CSVGWGSYEQYF. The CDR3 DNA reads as TGCAGCGTTGGGTGGGGCTCCTACGAGCAGTACTTC.

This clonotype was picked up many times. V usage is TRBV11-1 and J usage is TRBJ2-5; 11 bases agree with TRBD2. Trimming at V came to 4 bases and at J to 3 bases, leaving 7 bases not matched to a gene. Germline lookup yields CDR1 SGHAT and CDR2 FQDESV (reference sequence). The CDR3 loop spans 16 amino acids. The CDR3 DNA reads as TGTGCCAGCAGCTCCACTAGCGGGAGTTCGAAAGAGACCCAGTACTTC. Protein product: CASSSTSGSSKETQYF.

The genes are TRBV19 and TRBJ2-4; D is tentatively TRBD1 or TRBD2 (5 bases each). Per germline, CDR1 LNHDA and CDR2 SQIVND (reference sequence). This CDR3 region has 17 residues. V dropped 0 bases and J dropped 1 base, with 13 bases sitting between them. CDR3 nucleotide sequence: TGTGCCAGTAGTATAGAAGGGGACGCGTACGCCAAAAACATTCAGTACTTC. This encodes CASSIEGDAYAKNIQYF.

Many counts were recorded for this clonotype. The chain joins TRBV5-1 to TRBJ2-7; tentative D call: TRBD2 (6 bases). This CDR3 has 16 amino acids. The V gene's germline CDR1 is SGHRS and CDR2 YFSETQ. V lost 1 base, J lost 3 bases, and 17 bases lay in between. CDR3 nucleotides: TGCGCCAGCAGCTTGATGTCAGCAAACGGGGGCTACGAGCAGTACTTC. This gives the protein CASSLMSANGGYEQYF.

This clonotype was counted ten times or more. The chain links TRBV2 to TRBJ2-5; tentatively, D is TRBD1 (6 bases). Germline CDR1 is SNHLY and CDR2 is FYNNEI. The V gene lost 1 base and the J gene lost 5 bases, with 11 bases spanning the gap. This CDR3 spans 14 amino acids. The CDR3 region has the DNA TGTGCCAGCAGTGAAGACAGGGACGGGGAGACCCAGTACTTC. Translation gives CASSEDRDGETQYF. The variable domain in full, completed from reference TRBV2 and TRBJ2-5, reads EPEVTQTPSHQVTQMGQEVILRCVPISNHLYFYWYRQILGQKVEFLVSFYNNEISEKSEIFDDQFSVERPDGSNFTLKIRSTKLEDSAMYFCASSEDRDGETQYFGPGTRLLVL.

The CDR3: CASSEGQGLTEAFF. The CDR3 nucleotides read TGTGCCAGCAGTGAAGGCCAGGGTTTGACTGAAGCTTTCTTT. This chain links TRBV2 with TRBJ1-1; a possible D gene is TRBD1 (5 bases). The V end was cut by 1 base, the J end by 5 bases, with 11 bases between. The CDR3 length is 14 residues. Germline CDR1 and CDR2: SNHLY and FYNNEI.

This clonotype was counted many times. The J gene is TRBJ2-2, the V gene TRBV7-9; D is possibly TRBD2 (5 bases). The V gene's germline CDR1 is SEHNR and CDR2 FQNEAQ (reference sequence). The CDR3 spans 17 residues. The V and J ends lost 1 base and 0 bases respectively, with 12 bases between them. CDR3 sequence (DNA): TGTGCCAGCAGCTTAGGTCCGGTTAGCGCGAACACCGGGGAGCTGTTTTTT. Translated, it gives CASSLGPVSANTGELFF. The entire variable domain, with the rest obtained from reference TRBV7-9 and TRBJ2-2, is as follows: DTGVSQNPRHKITKRGQNVTFRCDPISEHNRLYWYRQTLGQGPEFLTYFQNEAQLEKSRLLSDRFSAERPKGSFSTLEIQRTEQGDSAMYLCASSLGPVSANTGELFFGEGSRLTVL.